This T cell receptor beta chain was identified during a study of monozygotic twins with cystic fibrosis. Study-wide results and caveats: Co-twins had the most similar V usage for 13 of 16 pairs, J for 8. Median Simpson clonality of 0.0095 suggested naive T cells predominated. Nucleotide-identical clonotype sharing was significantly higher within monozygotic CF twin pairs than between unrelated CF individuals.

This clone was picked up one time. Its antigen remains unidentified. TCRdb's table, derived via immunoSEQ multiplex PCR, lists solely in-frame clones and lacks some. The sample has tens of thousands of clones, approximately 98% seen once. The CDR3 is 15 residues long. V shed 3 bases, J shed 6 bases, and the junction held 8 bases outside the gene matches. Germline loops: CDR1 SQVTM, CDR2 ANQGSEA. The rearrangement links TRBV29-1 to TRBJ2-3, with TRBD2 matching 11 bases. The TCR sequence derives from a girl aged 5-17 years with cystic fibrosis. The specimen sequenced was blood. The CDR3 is CSVDRTSGSVDTQYF. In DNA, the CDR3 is TGCAGCGTTGATCGTACTAGCGGGAGTGTGGATACGCAGTATTTT.